The source of this T cell receptor beta chain is a study of blood T cell repertoires in COVID-19. Study as a whole: Both acute and convalescent COVID-19 samples were obtained from the United States, Italy and Spain.

The germline CDR1 and CDR2 sequences are LNHDA and SQIVND (reference sequence). V lost 4 bases and J lost 6, with 19 bases in between. This CDR3 comprises 16 residues. Method: immunoSEQ multiplex PCR; TCRdb's copy keeps in-frame clones and lacks some. In the table there are 150,000 to 200,000 clones, more than 75% of which are singletons. The sequenced sample was peripheral blood. This TCR was sampled from a man in his forties with active or convalescent COVID-19. The V call is TRBV19, the J call TRBJ2-1; D perhaps matches TRBD1 (6 bases). The CDR3 loop reads CASSKPTGTLGNEQFF. CDR3 nucleotides: TGTGCCAGTAGTAAACCCACAGGGACGTTGGGCAATGAGCAGTTCTTC. The complete variable domain, with remaining parts taken from reference TRBV19 and TRBJ2-1, reads DGGITQSPKYLFRKEGQNVTLSCEQNLNHDAMYWYRQDPGQGLRLIYYSQIVNDFQKGDIAEGYSVSREKKESFPLTVTSAQKNPTAFYLCASSKPTGTLGNEQFFGPGTRLTVL.